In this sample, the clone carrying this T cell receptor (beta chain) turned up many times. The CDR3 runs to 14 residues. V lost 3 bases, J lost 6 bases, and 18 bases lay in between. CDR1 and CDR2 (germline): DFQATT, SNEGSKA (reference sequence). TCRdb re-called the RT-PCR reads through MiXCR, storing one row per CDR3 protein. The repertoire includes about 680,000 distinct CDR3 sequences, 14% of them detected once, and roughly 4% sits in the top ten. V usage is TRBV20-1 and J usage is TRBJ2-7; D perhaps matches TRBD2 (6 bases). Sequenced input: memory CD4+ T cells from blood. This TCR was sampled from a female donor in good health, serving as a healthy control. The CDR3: CSARRGTHGGEQYF. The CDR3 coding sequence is TGCAGTGCTAGGAGGGGAACACACGGGGGCGAGCAGTACTTC.